One and the same sample provided the 14 T cell receptor beta chains below, sequenced in a study of cytomegalovirus exposure and HLA in healthy donors. Vbeta (60) and Jbeta (13) primers were used in the PCR. Assay: immunoSEQ multiplex PCR; the TCRdb copy retains only in-frame clones and omits some. The sample consists of a few hundred thousand clones, 70% to 85% of them appearing once. The material sequenced was PBMCs. The source is a woman in her sixties or seventies in good health and CMV-seropositive.

The chain joins TRBV29-1 to TRBJ2-1; TRBD2 is a possible D gene (5 bases). Deletions cut 4 bases from V and 4 bases from J, with 14 bases between. This CDR3 contains 14 residues. CDR1 is SQVTM and CDR2 is ANQGSEA in the germline V gene. The CDR3 region is CSVGSTRSYNEQFF. The CDR3 region has the DNA TGCAGCGTTGGAAGCACTAGATCTTACAATGAGCAGTTCTTC.

This clone was observed a few times. The rearrangement uses TRBV19 and TRBJ1-1, with 7 bases fitting TRBD1. The CDR3 is made up of 17 amino acids. Germline CDR1 is LNHDA and CDR2 is SQIVND (reference sequence). The ends lost 3 bases at V and 1 base at J; junction bases unmatched: 11. The chain's CDR3 is CASSISVLGQWNTEAFF. The CDR3 nucleotides read TGTGCCAGTAGTATCTCGGTTTTGGGACAGTGGAACACTGAAGCTTTCTTT.

The chain carries TRBV30 and TRBJ2-1; 10 bases agree with TRBD2. J was trimmed by 8 bases and V by 3 bases; bases with no gene match: 4. Germline CDR1 GTSNPN, CDR2 SVGIG (reference sequence). CDR3 size: 13 residues. The CDR3 reads CAWRQRGGHEQFF. CDR3 DNA sequence: TGTGCCTGGAGACAGCGGGGGGGCCATGAGCAGTTCTTC.

V is TRBV7-2 and J is TRBJ2-7; 11 positions match TRBD2. The CDR3 spans 14 residues. J lost 6 bases, V lost 4 bases, and 5 bases had no gene match. Looked up from germline, CDR1 is SGHTA and CDR2 is FQGNSA. The CDR3 region has the DNA TGTGCCAGCAGCTCGCTAGCGGGGGGTTCCGAGCAGTACTTC. It codes for CASSSLAGGSEQYF.

This clone was recorded only once. V is TRBV2 and J is TRBJ2-3; unclear D gene. CDR1 and CDR2 (germline): SNHLY, FYNNEI. The V end lost 4 bases, the J end lost 0 bases, and 8 bases lay between the germline ends. The CDR3 totals 14 residues. For the CDR3, the DNA is TGTGCCAGCAGTGTTTTACATAGCACAGATACGCAGTATTTT. This translates into CASSVLHSTDTQYF.

The chain is built from TRBV19 and TRBJ1-6; no firm D call. Between the trimmed V and J ends, which lost 4 bases and 6 bases, there was a span of 16 bases. The CDR3 covers 16 residues. Looked up from germline, CDR1 is LNHDA and CDR2 is SQIVND (reference sequence). The CDR3 here is CASSTSELGTNSPLHF. The DNA of the CDR3 is TGTGCCAGTAGTACCTCCGAACTTGGTACTAATTCACCCCTCCACTTT.

This sequence joins TRBV4-2 and TRBJ1-1; D remains ambiguous. Germline V gives CDR1 LGHNA, CDR2 YNFKEQ. This CDR3 contains 16 residues. V was pared by 3 bases and J by 1 base, with 15 bases between. CDR3 coding DNA: TGTGCCAGCAGCCACAGAAGGGAGCAGAAGAACACTGAAGCTTTCTTT. Protein: CASSHRREQKNTEAFF.

The rearrangement joins TRBV6-1 to TRBJ1-6; TRBD1 aligns across 10 bases. V trimming: 2 bases; J trimming: 7 bases; junction bases outside the gene matches: 2. Germline V gene lookup returns CDR1 MNHNS and CDR2 SASEGT. The CDR3 is 15 residues long. The CDR3 reads CASSERTGGNSPLHF. The CDR3 DNA is TGTGCCAGCAGTGAAAGGACAGGGGGAAATTCACCCCTCCACTTT.

The chain is built from TRBV28 and TRBJ2-7; TRBD2 is a possible D gene (6 bases). The V and J ends lost 6 bases and 5 bases respectively, with 20 bases between them. This CDR3 spans 15 amino acids. Germline assignment: CDR1 MDHEN and CDR2 SYDVKM. CDR3 coding DNA: TGTGCCAGCAGCCGGCGCGTGCTGGGGGGAGACGAGCAGTACTTC. Translation gives CASSRRVLGGDEQYF.

V usage is TRBV7-8 and J usage is TRBJ1-2; possibly TRBD1 for D (6 bases). The V end lost 1 base, the J end lost 7 bases, and 13 bases lay between the germline ends. There are 14 residues in the CDR3. CDR1 SGHVS and CDR2 FQNEAQ come from the germline V gene. The CDR3 nucleotides read TGTGCCAGCAGCTTAGTGGCAGGGGCTGGTGGCTACACCTTC. Protein product: CASSLVAGAGGYTF.

V and J are TRBV28 and TRBJ1-4; D is perhaps TRBD1 (5 bases). The CDR3 length is 15 residues. Germline CDR1 MDHEN, CDR2 SYDVKM. The V end was cut by 2 bases, the J end by 7 bases, with 14 bases between. CDR3 nucleotides: TGTGCCAGCAGTTTAGCCCAAGGACACGCTGAAAAACTGTTTTTT. Its translation: CASSLAQGHAEKLFF.

The genes are TRBV6-1 and TRBJ2-5; no clear D gene. This CDR3 comprises 12 residues. V dropped 2 bases and J dropped 11 bases, with 12 bases sitting between them. Germline V CDR1 and CDR2: MNHNS, SASEGT. The CDR3 nucleotides are TGTGCCAGCAGTGAAACTATTTTTGGGCAGTACTTC. Protein: CASSETIFGQYF.

The rearrangement uses TRBV18 and TRBJ1-2, with TRBD1 identical over 10 bases. With 1 base clipped from V and 8 bases from J, the junction kept 7 bases outside the gene matches. The CDR3 loop spans 15 amino acids. Germline-derived CDR1 and CDR2 are KGHSH and LQKENI. Here the CDR3 DNA reads TGTGCCAGCTCACCACAGGGACAGGGGAGTGGAGGCTACACCTTC. It encodes CASSPQGQGSGGYTF.

The chain joins TRBV4-1 to TRBJ2-2, with no clear D. CDR1 and CDR2 (germline): MGHRA, YSYEKL. The ends were cut back, 0 bases at V and 8 bases at J, with 13 bases in the middle. The CDR3 has 15 amino acids. The CDR3 here is CASSQEIGVKGELFF. The CDR3 DNA reads as TGCGCCAGCAGCCAAGAGATAGGAGTTAAGGGGGAGCTGTTTTTT.